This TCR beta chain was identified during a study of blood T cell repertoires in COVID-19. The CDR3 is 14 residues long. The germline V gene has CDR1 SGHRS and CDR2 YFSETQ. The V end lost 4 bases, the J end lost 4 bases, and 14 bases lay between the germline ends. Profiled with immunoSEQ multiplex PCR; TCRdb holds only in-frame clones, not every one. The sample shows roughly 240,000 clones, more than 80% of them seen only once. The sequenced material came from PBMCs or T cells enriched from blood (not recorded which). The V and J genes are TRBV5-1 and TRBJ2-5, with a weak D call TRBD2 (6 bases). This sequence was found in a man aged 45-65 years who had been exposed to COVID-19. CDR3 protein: CASSGGAGLETQYF. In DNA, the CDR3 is TGCGCCAGCAGCGGAGGGGCGGGTTTAGAGACCCAGTACTTC.